This T cell receptor (beta chain) was captured by sequencing in a study of T-cell reconstitution after alpha-beta-depleted transplantation in children (TCRdb year 2016). Study-wide context: The study quantitatively tracked T-cell immune reconstitution after TCRalphabeta/CD19-depleted allogeneic hematopoietic cell transplantation in children using TCR repertoire profiling.

On this clonotype itself: Which antigen it targets is not known. No much larger clone exists at a distance of one base, and base qualities are not known.

The library relied on PCR. Sequencer: Illumina HiSeq 2500. TCR library preparation used molecular barcoding, with unique molecular identifiers applied to normalize quantification of the TCRbeta repertoire. The public reads were reprocessed in TCRdb via fastp at Q25 and MiXCR, keeping in-frame beta chains. Rows matching on CDR3 protein sequence are summarized as one entry with the most common DNA and genes. For this sample the table gives approximately 500,000 distinct CDR3 sequences, of which 25% to 30% were detected only once. The ten largest clonotypes hold about 35% of the sample. The germline V gene specifies SQVTM as CDR1 and ANQGSEA as CDR2. The CDR3 runs 16 amino acids, cysteine and phenylalanine included. This entry keeps only the CDR3 DNA: 48 bases, framed from base 1. After removal of 8 bases from V and 3 bases from J, the junction retains 13 bases not matched to a gene. Overall study results and their limits: Over the following months the frequencies of hyperexpanded clones went down, and after one year T-cell counts and TCRbeta diversity were mostly credited to newly produced T cells. In some patients, the high TCRbeta diversity seen at day 60 was put down to recipient T cells and intrathymic progenitors that had survived conditioning. Apparently early alphabetaT-cell count recovery about two months after transplant reportedly relied on only several hundred rapidly expanded clones derived from non-depleted graft cells.

This sample's treatment or condition label indicates: allogeneic hematopoietic cell transplantation with graft depleted of TCRalphabeta T cells and CD19 B cells. The children who served as transplant recipients had been given grafts of TCRalphabeta/CD19-depleted allogeneic hematopoietic cells. The rearrangement combines TRBV29-1 with TRBJ2-2; 9 middle bases align to TRBD2. Material: PBMCs, obtained before TCRalphabeta/CD19-depleted stem cell transplant. The clonotype was recovered from a boy under two years old with Wiskott-Aldrich syndrome, due to receive a stem cell transplant. The CDR3 region has the sequence CSPDPGTSRDTGELFF. At the DNA level, the sequence is TGCAGCCCAGATCCCGGGACTAGCCGGGACACCGGGGAGCTGTTTTTT.